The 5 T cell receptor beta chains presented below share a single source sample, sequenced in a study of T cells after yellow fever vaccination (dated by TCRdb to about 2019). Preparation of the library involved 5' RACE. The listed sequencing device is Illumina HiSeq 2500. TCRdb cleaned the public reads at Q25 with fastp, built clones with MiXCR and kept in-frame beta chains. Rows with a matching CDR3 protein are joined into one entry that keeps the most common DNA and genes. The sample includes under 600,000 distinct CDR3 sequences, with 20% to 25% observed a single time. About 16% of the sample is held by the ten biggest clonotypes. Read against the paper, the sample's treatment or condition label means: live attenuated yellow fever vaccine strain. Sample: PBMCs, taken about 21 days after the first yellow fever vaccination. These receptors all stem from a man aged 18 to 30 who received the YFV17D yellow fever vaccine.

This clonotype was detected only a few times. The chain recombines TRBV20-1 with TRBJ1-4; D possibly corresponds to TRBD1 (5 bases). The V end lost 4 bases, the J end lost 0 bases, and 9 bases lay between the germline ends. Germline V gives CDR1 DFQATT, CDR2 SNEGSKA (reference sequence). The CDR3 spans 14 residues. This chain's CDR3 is CSANTGSTNEKLFF. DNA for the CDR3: TGCAGTGCTAATACAGGTTCAACTAATGAAAAACTGTTTTTT.

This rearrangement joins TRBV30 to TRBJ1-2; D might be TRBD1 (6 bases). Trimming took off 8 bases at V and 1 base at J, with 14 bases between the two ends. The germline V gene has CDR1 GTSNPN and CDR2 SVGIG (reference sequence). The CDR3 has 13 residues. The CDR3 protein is CAQATDSNYGYTF. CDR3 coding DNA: TGTGCCCAAGCGACGGACAGTAACTATGGCTACACCTTC.

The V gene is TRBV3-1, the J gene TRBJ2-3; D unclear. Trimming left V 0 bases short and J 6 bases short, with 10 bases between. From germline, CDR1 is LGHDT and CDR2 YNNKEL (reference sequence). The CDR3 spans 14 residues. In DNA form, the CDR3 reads TGTGCCAGCAGCCAAGAAGACGGGCGGGATACGCAGTATTTT. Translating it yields CASSQEDGRDTQYF.

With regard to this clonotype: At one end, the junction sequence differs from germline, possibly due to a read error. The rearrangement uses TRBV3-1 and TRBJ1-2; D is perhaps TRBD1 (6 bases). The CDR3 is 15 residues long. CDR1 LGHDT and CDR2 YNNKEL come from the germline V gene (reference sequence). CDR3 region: CASSQMAGALDSRHF. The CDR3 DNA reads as TGTGCCAGCAGCCAAATGGCCGGTGCGTTGGACAGCCGGCACTTC.

The DNA of the CDR3 is TGTGCCAGCAGCCATAGGGGGAAACAAGAGACCCAGTACTTC. It codes for CASSHRGKQETQYF. The rearrangement uses TRBV3-1 and TRBJ2-5; D possibly corresponds to TRBD1 (6 bases). Trimming removed 3 bases from V and 2 bases from J, with 10 bases in between. Germline values: CDR1 LGHDT, CDR2 YNNKEL (reference sequence). The length of the CDR3 is 14 residues.